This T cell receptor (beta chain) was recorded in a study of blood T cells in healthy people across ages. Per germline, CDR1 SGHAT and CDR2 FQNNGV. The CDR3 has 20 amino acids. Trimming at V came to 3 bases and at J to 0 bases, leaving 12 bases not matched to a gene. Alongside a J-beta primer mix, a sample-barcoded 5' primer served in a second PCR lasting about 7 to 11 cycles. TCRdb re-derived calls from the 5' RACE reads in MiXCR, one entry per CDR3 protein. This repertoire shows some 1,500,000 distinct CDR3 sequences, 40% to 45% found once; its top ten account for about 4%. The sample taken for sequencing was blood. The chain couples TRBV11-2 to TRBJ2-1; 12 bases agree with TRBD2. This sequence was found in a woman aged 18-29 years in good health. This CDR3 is CASSFPITSGGPSSYNEQFF. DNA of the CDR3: TGTGCCAGCAGCTTTCCAATCACTAGCGGGGGGCCCAGCTCCTACAATGAGCAGTTCTTC.